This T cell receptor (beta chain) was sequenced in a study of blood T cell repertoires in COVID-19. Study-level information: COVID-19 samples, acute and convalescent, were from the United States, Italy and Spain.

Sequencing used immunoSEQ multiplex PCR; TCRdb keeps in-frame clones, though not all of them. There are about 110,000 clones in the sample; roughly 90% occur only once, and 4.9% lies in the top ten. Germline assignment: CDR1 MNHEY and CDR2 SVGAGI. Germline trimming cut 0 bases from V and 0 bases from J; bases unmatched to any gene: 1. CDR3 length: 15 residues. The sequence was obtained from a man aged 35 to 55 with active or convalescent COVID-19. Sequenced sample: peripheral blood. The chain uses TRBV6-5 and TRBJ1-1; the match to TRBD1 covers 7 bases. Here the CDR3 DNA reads TGTGCCAGCAGTTACTCGACAGGGCTGAACACTGAAGCTTTCTTT. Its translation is CASSYSTGLNTEAFF.